These 8 T cell receptor beta chains share one sample of origin, sequenced in a study of type 1 and type 2 diabetes patients. The PCR template was genomic DNA. A primer set of 30 forward and 13 reverse primers amplified the CDR3. In TCRdb, the multiplex PCR reads were re-called with MiXCR into one record per CDR3 protein. The table shows about 270,000 distinct CDR3 sequences, with over 45% occurring only once. Input material: peripheral blood mononuclear cells (PBMCs). All receptors come from a man aged 18 to 29 with type 2 diabetes.

The chain combines TRBV20-1 with TRBJ2-1; 7 bases agree with TRBD2. The junction had 13 bases not matched to a gene; V was cut back by 8 bases and J by 0 bases. Germline values: CDR1 DFQATT, CDR2 SNEGSKA (reference sequence). The CDR3 sequence is 16 residues long. The DNA for the CDR3 is TGCAGTCAGGAGTATTGGCGGGAGTCCTCCTACAATGAGCAGTTCTTC. Translation: CSQEYWRESSYNEQFF.

This rearrangement joins TRBV5-6 to TRBJ2-7, with TRBD1 matching 7 bases. The CDR3 runs to 15 residues. Germline assignment: CDR1 SGHDT and CDR2 YYEEEE. V lost 4 bases to trimming and J lost 2 bases; unmatched junction nucleotides: 9. As DNA, the CDR3 is TGTGCCAGCAGCGCGTCGGGACAGCCCCCCTACGAGCAGTACTTC. Its protein is CASSASGQPPYEQYF.

V usage is TRBV2 and J usage is TRBJ2-5; D is unresolved. There are 14 residues in the CDR3. Per the germline V gene, CDR1 is SNHLY and CDR2 is FYNNEI. V was pared by 7 bases and J by 1 base, with 13 bases between. This CDR3 reads CASIEGRTQETQYF. CDR3 nucleotide sequence: TGTGCCAGCATAGAAGGTCGGACCCAAGAGACCCAGTACTTC.

This clonotype was detected a few times. CDR3 DNA: TGTGCCAGCAGTCCCCTTAGCGTGGATGGCTACACCTTC. It is translated as CASSPLSVDGYTF. This chain links TRBV28 with TRBJ1-2; no definite D call. Germline V gene data show CDR1 as MDHEN and CDR2 as SYDVKM. V gave up 5 bases and J gave up 6 bases, with 13 bases separating them. This CDR3 has 13 amino acids.

Note on this clonotype: Lacking the conserved final phenylalanine or tryptophan, this CDR3 likely reflects a read error. The rearrangement joins TRBV14 to TRBJ1-1, with a possible D match to TRBD1 (6 bases). The CDR3 is 13 residues long. In germline, CDR1 is SGHDN, CDR2 FVKESK. The V gene lost 4 bases and the J gene lost 1 base, with 7 bases spanning the gap. CDR3 bases: TGTGCCAGCAGCCTGACAGGGAACACTGAAGCTTTCTCT. Translating it yields CASSLTGNTEAFS.

This clonotype was counted many times. The gene calls are TRBV5-1 and TRBJ2-1; possible D gene TRBD1, 5 bases. Germline V gives CDR1 SGHRS, CDR2 YFSETQ. V was pared by 0 bases and J by 4 bases, with 5 bases between. The CDR3 consists of 13 residues. This chain's CDR3 is CASSLDRYNEQFF. In nucleotides, the CDR3 is TGCGCCAGCAGCTTGGACAGGTACAATGAGCAGTTCTTC.

The chain is built from TRBV30 and TRBJ2-7, with D possibly called TRBD1 or TRBD2 (5 bases each). This CDR3 is built from 14 residues. The germline gives CDR1 GTSNPN, CDR2 SVGIG (reference sequence). The V gene lost 0 bases and the J gene lost 6 bases, with 15 bases spanning the gap. The CDR3 nucleotides are TGTGCCTGGAGTGTAAAGGAAGGGGCGGGCGAGCAGTACTTC. This encodes CAWSVKEGAGEQYF.

This clonotype was found a few times. The chain is built from TRBV20-1 and TRBJ1-6, with D possibly matching TRBD1 (5 bases). The V gene lost 2 bases and the J gene lost 3 bases, with 11 bases spanning the gap. From germline, CDR1 is DFQATT and CDR2 SNEGSKA (reference sequence). The CDR3 is 15 residues long. As DNA, the CDR3 is TGCAGTGCTAGAAGGACACATAGCTATAATTCACCCCTCCACTTT. The encoded protein is CSARRTHSYNSPLHF.